This T cell receptor beta chain originates from a study of PD-1 blockade in classical Hodgkin lymphoma. Study summary: The study gave patients nivolumab 3 mg/kg intravenously every 2 weeks.

Study-wide findings and caveats: Reports described newly diagnosed patients as having lower baseline TCR diversity than healthy donors. Diversity in CD4+ TCRs, unlike that measured in CD8+ TCRs, had risen significantly by C4D1. Prior to therapy, complete responders displayed diversity much like that of newly diagnosed patients.

All patients relapsed after autologous stem cell transplantation, and brentuximab vedotin exposure varied. Comment on this clone: Its target is unknown.

Libraries were prepared by immunoSEQ multiplex PCR; TCRdb keeps only in-frame clonotypes and omits some of them. The data hold 20,000 to 25,000 clones, with about three quarters observed a single time. This sequence was found in a human donor with classical Hodgkin lymphoma. The source material was peripheral blood mononuclear cells (PBMCs), sampled before the second cycle of nivolumab.

The DNA of the CDR3 is TGCGCCAGCAGAGTGGAGGGGGGCCGTGGGGATACGCAGTATTTT. Its protein product is CASRVEGGRGDTQYF. This chain uses TRBV5-1 with TRBJ2-3; either TRBD1 or TRBD2 may fit D (6 bases each). Germline CDR1 is SGHRS and CDR2 is YFSETQ. CDR3 length: 15 amino acids. The V end lost 5 bases, the J end lost 6 bases, and 19 bases lay between the germline ends.